The clone carrying this T cell receptor (beta chain) appeared a few times. This sample stems from a study of T cell changes during pregnancy in multiple sclerosis. The method was immunoSEQ multiplex PCR; TCRdb's version includes in-frame clones alone and lacks a portion of them. The sample holds roughly 75,000 clones; about 93% are singletons and the top ten take about 2.5%. V lost 3 bases and J lost 0, with 6 bases in between. Germline V gene lookup returns CDR1 SGHTA and CDR2 FQGNSA. The CDR3 totals 14 residues. The chain recombines TRBV7-2 with TRBJ1-5; D is uncertain. This specimen was peripheral blood, taken after pregnancy. This sequence was found in a female donor in good health, enrolled as a control in a pregnancy study. The CDR3 here is CASSLYTSNQPQHF. In nucleotides, the CDR3 is TGTGCCAGCAGCTTGTACACTAGCAATCAGCCCCAGCATTTT.